This entry describes one T cell receptor (beta chain). Only in-frame clones appear in the TCRdb table, and some are missing; sequencing was by immunoSEQ multiplex PCR. The profile shows roughly 150,000 clones, around 80% of them singletons. This CDR3 spans 15 amino acids. Germline CDR1 and CDR2: ENHRY and SYGVKD. The J segment lost 2 bases and the V segment lost 6 bases, leaving 7 bases of the junction unmatched. The data originate from a study of blood T cell repertoires in COVID-19. Overall study context: Acute and convalescent COVID-19 specimens originated in the United States, Italy and Spain. The analysed material was cDNA or gDNA that came from T cells, B-cell-depleted T cells, or PBMCs.

The sequencing input was peripheral blood. The chain is built from TRBV10-3 and TRBJ1-3; 7 nucleotides line up with TRBD1. This clonotype originated in a woman aged 70-85 years who had recovered from COVID-19. CDR3 DNA sequence: TGTGCCATCAGGTCCGACAGGGCCCCTGGAAACACCATATATTTT. This gives the protein CAIRSDRAPGNTIYF.